Sequencing of this TCR beta chain was carried out in a study of CD8+CD57+ T cells in acquired aplastic anemia. Overall study context: Sorting CD4+ and CD8+ cells gave DNA averaging approximately 3 ug. CD4+ cells from healthy donors averaged about 10 million reads.

At least ten counts were recorded for this clonotype. The study profiled TCR beta VDJ and CDR3 using genomic DNA as template. TCRdb re-called the reads with MiXCR, one entry per CDR3 protein. The data hold fewer than 150,000 distinct CDR3 sequences, with 48% observed a single time. The CDR3 spans 14 residues. The germline V gene has CDR1 MNHNS and CDR2 SASEGT. The junction had 3 bases not matched to a gene; V was cut back by 1 base and J by 4 bases. This sequence was found in a human donor in good health, serving as a control. The chain has TRBV6-1 and TRBJ2-7; TRBD1 aligns across 8 bases. The specimen was sorted CD4+, CD8+, or CD8+CD57+ T cells (not recorded which) from PBMCs. The CDR3 loop is CASSEDRGSYEQYF. In DNA form, the CDR3 reads TGTGCCAGCAGTGAAGACAGGGGGAGTTACGAGCAGTACTTC.